The following is a T cell receptor (beta chain) sequence with its context. This sample was taken from a study of T-cell reconstitution after alpha-beta-depleted transplantation in children. The authors prepared the TCRbeta library with unique molecular identifiers. TCRdb reanalysed the PCR reads using MiXCR and keeps one entry per CDR3 protein. The sample includes hundreds of thousands of distinct CDR3 sequences, 16% of them seen just once. Germline CDR1 is SGHRS and CDR2 is YFSETQ. The CDR3 sequence is 15 residues long. V lost 0 bases, J lost 4 bases, and 13 bases lay in between. The chain links TRBV5-1 to TRBJ2-5, with D hard to call. This TCR was recovered from a human donor who donated a stem cell graft to a child with acute myeloid leukemia. Specimen: PBMCs from the stem cell graft donor, collected from the stem cell graft. The CDR3 protein is CASSLEIRALETQYF. The CDR3 bases are TGCGCCAGCAGCTTGGAGATTAGGGCTCTAGAGACCCAGTACTTC.